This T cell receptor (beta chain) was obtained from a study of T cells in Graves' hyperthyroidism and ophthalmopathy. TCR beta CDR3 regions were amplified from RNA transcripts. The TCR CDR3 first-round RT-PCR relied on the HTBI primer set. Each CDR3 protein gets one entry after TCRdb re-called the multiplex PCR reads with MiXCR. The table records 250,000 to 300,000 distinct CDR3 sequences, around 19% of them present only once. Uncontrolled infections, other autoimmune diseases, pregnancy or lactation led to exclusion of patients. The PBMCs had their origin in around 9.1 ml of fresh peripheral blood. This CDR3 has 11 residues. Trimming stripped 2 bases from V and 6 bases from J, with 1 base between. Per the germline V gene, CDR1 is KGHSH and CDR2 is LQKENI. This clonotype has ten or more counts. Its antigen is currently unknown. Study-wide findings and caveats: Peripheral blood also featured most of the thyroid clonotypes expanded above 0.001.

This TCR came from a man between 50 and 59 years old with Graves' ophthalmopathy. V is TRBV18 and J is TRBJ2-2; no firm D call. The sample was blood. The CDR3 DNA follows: TGTGCCAGCTCACCAGCCGGGGAGCTGTTTTTT. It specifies CASSPAGELFF.